The following is a TCR beta chain sequence with its context. Its antigen is unknown. The CDR3 covers 17 residues. Germline CDR1 is SGHDT and CDR2 is YYEEEE. The germline V and J ends were trimmed by 4 bases and 6 bases, with 23 bases remaining between them. The sample originates from a study of cytomegalovirus exposure and HLA in healthy donors. The PCR had 60 Vbeta and 13 Jbeta primers. Generated by immunoSEQ multiplex PCR, the TCRdb table keeps only in-frame clones and is missing some. The data hold 110,000 or so clones, with around 81% observed a single time. Overall study results and limits: High specificity and sensitivity for cytomegalovirus status were reported for the classifier.

The gene calls are TRBV5-6 and TRBJ2-1, with D perhaps TRBD2 (5 bases). The TCR sequence derives from a woman aged 25-40 years in good health and CMV-seronegative. Material: PBMCs. The CDR3 spells CASSLRRTGMAFNEQFF. The CDR3 nucleotides are TGTGCCAGCAGCCTGCGCCGTACGGGAATGGCTTTCAATGAGCAGTTCTTC.